Below are 12 T cell receptor beta chains sequenced from a single sample in a study of T cells during gluten challenge in celiac disease. Multiplexed primers for every TRA and TRB V gene were used across three nested PCRs per cell. TCRdb recomputed calls from the single-cell sequencing reads with MiXCR, one row per CDR3 protein. The sample includes some 150 distinct CDR3 sequences, roughly half of them seen just once. The source was gluten-specific CD4+ T cells sorted from the duodenum using tetramers, collected at baseline or on day 14 of gluten challenge (not recorded which). Every receptor here comes from a female donor with celiac disease.

By share, this clonotype ranks as hyperexpanded (1% or more). The chain is built from TRBV18 and TRBJ2-7; D call uncertain. Germline V gene lookup returns CDR1 KGHSH and CDR2 LQKENI. The CDR3 covers 12 residues. The V and J ends lost 3 bases and 4 bases respectively, with 7 bases between them. The CDR3 sequence: CASSPTLYEQYF. As DNA, the CDR3 is TGTGCCAGCTCACCGACACTTTACGAGCAGTACTTC.

This rearrangement joins TRBV5-4 to TRBJ2-1, with a possible D match to TRBD1 (6 bases). Trimming left V 1 base short and J 3 bases short, with 17 bases between. The V gene's germline CDR1 is SGHNT and CDR2 YYREEE (reference sequence). The CDR3 is 17 amino acids. The CDR3 DNA reads as TGTGCCAGCAGCTTGAAGCAGGGCCCAGGGGACTACAATGAGCAGTTCTTC. Residues: CASSLKQGPGDYNEQFF.

This clonotype is large by share. The chain links TRBV7-2 to TRBJ2-3, with D unresolved. The germline V and J ends were trimmed by 3 bases and 0 bases, with 4 bases remaining between them. The germline gives CDR1 SGHTA, CDR2 FQGNSA. This CDR3 contains 13 residues. CDR3 protein: CASSFGSTDTQYF. The CDR3 nucleotides read TGTGCCAGCAGCTTTGGAAGCACAGATACGCAGTATTTT. Combining the CDR3 with reference TRBV7-2 and TRBJ2-3 gives the whole variable domain GAGVSQSPSNKVTEKGKDVELRCDPISGHTALYWYRQSLGQGLEFLIYFQGNSAPDKSGLPSDRFSAERTGGSVSTLTIQRTQQEDSAVYLCASSFGSTDTQYFGPGTRLTVL.

This clonotype showed up just a few times. CDR3 nucleotide sequence: TGCGCCAGCAGCTTGGCCCCCAGCGGAGGGGAGCAGTACTTC. Protein: CASSLAPSGGEQYF. The J gene is TRBJ2-7, the V gene TRBV5-1, with D possibly being TRBD2 (6 bases). This CDR3 comprises 14 residues. The germline gives CDR1 SGHRS, CDR2 YFSETQ. Trimming left V 0 bases short and J 7 bases short, with 14 bases between.

The genes are TRBV20-1 and TRBJ2-1, with D perhaps matching TRBD1 (6 bases). V gave up 6 bases and J gave up 8 bases, with 20 bases separating them. Germline-derived CDR1 and CDR2 are DFQATT and SNEGSKA (reference sequence). The CDR3 consists of 14 residues. CDR3: CSALVRGTFDEQFF. Here the CDR3 DNA reads TGCAGTGCCCTCGTCAGGGGCACCTTCGATGAGCAGTTCTTC.

The chain couples TRBV5-1 to TRBJ2-7; D is unclear. Trimming left V 1 base short and J 2 bases short, with 19 bases between. The CDR3 has 17 amino acids. Germline V lookup: CDR1 SGHRS, CDR2 YFSETQ. Here the CDR3 reads CASSLRSGVLPPYEQYF. CDR3 in DNA: TGCGCCAGCAGCTTGAGGAGTGGGGTTTTGCCCCCCTACGAGCAGTACTTC.

This chain uses TRBV2 with TRBJ2-3, with 11 positions matching TRBD2. With V trimmed by 11 bases and J by 0 bases, 4 bases remained unmatched. CDR1 and CDR2 from the germline V gene are SNHLY and FYNNEI. This CDR3 contains 14 residues. CDR3 residues: CAGPSGGSTDTQYF. CDR3 coding DNA: TGTGCCGGGCCTAGCGGGGGGAGCACAGATACGCAGTATTTT.

V is TRBV19 and J is TRBJ2-2, with 7 bases matching TRBD1. J lost 5 bases, V lost 5 bases, and 5 bases had no gene match. CDR1 is LNHDA, CDR2 SQIVND, per germline (reference sequence). The CDR3 has 14 residues. Written as DNA, the CDR3 is TGTGCCAGTAGTCGACAGGGCGTTACCGGGGAGCTGTTTTTT. This encodes CASSRQGVTGELFF.

The chain uses TRBV19 and TRBJ2-1; 7 bases match TRBD1. V was clipped by 7 bases and J by 1 base; unmatched bases: 7. Germline lookup yields CDR1 LNHDA and CDR2 SQIVND (reference sequence). This CDR3 comprises 15 residues. DNA of the CDR3: TGTGCCAGTAAACCGACAGGGATGTCCTACAATGAGCAGTTCTTC. This codes for CASKPTGMSYNEQFF.

This clonotype was detected only a few times. The chain combines TRBV7-2 with TRBJ1-1; a weak D match, TRBD1 (5 bases). CDR1 SGHTA and CDR2 FQGNSA come from the germline V gene. Trimming removed 3 bases at V and 4 bases at J, with 12 bases between. The length of the CDR3 is 14 residues. CDR3: CASSFSGGITEAFF. For the CDR3, the DNA is TGTGCCAGCAGCTTCTCTGGGGGTATCACTGAAGCTTTCTTT.

This CDR3 is CASSRRTSGSHEQFF. DNA for the CDR3: TGTGCCAGCAGCCGAAGGACTAGCGGGAGTCATGAGCAGTTCTTC. This chain uses TRBV7-2 with TRBJ2-1; TRBD2 agrees at 13 bases. The CDR3 contains 15 residues. Germline CDR1 reads SGHTA; CDR2 reads FQGNSA. With V trimmed by 5 bases and J by 8 bases, 6 bases remained unmatched.

The V call is TRBV5-1, the J call TRBJ2-3, with D perhaps matching TRBD1 (6 bases). The CDR3 runs to 15 residues. Trimming shortened V by 3 bases and J by 4 bases, and 15 bases separated the two germline ends. The V gene's germline CDR1 is SGHRS and CDR2 YFSETQ. The CDR3 DNA reads as TGCGCCAGCAGCTCAGGGGCCGGATGGGCAGATACGCAGTATTTT. Its translation is CASSSGAGWADTQYF.